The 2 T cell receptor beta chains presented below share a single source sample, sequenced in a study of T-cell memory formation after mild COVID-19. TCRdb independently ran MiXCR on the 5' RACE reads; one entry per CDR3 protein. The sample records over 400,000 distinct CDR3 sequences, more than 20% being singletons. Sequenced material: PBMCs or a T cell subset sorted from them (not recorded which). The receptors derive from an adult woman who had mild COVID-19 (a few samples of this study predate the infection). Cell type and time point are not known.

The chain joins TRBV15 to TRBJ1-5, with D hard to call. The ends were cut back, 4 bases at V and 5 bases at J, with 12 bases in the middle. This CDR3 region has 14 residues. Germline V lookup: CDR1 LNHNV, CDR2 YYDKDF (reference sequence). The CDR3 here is CATSTPDGYQPQHF. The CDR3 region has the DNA TGTGCCACCAGCACCCCTGATGGTTATCAGCCCCAGCATTTT.

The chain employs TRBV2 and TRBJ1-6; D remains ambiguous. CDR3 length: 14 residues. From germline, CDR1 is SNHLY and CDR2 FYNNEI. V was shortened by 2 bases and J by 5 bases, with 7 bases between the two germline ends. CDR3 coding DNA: TGTGCCAGCAGTGAACAGCTTAATAATTCACCCCTCCACTTT. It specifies CASSEQLNNSPLHF.